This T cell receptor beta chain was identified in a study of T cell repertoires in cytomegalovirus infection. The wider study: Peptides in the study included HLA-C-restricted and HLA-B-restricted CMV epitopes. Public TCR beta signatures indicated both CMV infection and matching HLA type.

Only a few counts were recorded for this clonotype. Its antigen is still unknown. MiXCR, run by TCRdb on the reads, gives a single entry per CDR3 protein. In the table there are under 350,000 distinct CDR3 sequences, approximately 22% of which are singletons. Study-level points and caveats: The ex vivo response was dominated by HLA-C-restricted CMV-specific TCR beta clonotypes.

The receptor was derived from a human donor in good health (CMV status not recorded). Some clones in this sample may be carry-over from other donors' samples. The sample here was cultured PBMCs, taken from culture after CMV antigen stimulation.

CDR3 in amino acids: CASSALILGGAVEAFF. CDR3 nucleotide sequence: TGTGCCAGCAGCGCCTTGATACTAGGGGGGGCGGTTGAAGCTTTCTTT. J is TRBJ1-1 and V is TRBV7-9; perhaps TRBD1 as D (6 bases). The CDR3 spans 16 residues. Germline V gene data show CDR1 as SEHNR and CDR2 as FQNEAQ (reference sequence). Trimming took 5 bases from V and 7 from J, leaving 23 bases between them.